Sequencing of this T cell receptor (beta chain) was carried out in a study of PD-L1 blockade in urothelial cancer. Study as a whole: Prior chemotherapy in patients spanned 0 to 3 regimens. Each blood sample yielded a median of 141,255 T cells.

Trimming pared 1 base from V and 4 bases from J, leaving 10 bases between. The CDR3 extends over 15 amino acids. Germline loops: CDR1 KGHSH, CDR2 LQKENI. Study-level results: Larger 3-week expansion of tumor-associated blood clones was seen in durable-benefit patients.

Specified time point: peripheral blood 6 weeks after treatment start. To note about this clone: Its antigen is undetermined.

Data came from immunoSEQ multiplex PCR; TCRdb stores just in-frame clones and leaves some out. The data show approximately 93,000 clones, approximately 82% seen once. This sample comprised PBMCs, obtained around atezolizumab (anti-PD-L1) treatment. The clonotype originates from a man in his 70s with urothelial cancer. The chain links TRBV18 to TRBJ2-2, with D maybe TRBD1 (5 bases). The CDR3 here is CASSPQGDSTGELFF. CDR3 bases: TGTGCCAGCTCACCACAGGGTGACAGCACCGGGGAGCTGTTTTTT.